The sequence of this T cell receptor beta chain was determined in a study of CD8+CD57+ T cells in acquired aplastic anemia. Whole-study results and caveats: For CD8+ Simpson's diversity, patients and controls showed no significant difference.

The template used for profiling TCR beta VDJ and CDR3 was genomic DNA. Using its own MiXCR run on the reads, TCRdb lists one record per CDR3 protein. The repertoire holds fewer than 200,000 distinct CDR3 sequences, about half seen once, with roughly 13% in the top ten. Germline V CDR1 and CDR2: LGHDT, YNNKEL (reference sequence). This CDR3 region has 17 residues. A note on this clonotype: Its antigen remains unidentified. A much larger clone differs from this one at a single base, so this may be a read error.

By flow cytometry, patients selected for sequencing had shown an expansion of CD8+CD57+ cells. Patients were untreated when blood was sampled. This clonotype was obtained from a human donor with aplastic anemia. Sequencing used sorted CD4+, CD8+, or CD8+CD57+ T cells (not recorded which) from PBMCs. This chain connects TRBV3-1 to TRBJ2-5; the match to TRBD1 covers 9 bases. CDR3 DNA sequence: TGTGCCAGCAGCCCCCTCATAATCCGGACAGGGGAAGAGATCCAGTACTTC. The encoded protein is CASSPLIIRTGEEIQYF.